In its sample, the clone carrying this T cell receptor beta chain was seen a few times. The antigen is undetermined. The data are from a study of T-cell reconstitution after alpha-beta-depleted transplantation in children. Study findings and constraints: In some patients, recipient T cells and intrathymic progenitors surviving conditioning explained high day-60 diversity. Counts and diversity of T cells one year after transplant came mostly from newly produced T cells. Alpha-beta T cells present about two months after transplant were reported to originate from several hundred expanded graft clones.

This CDR3 has 15 residues. Germline assignment: CDR1 SGHTA and CDR2 FQGNSA. Trimming removed 3 bases at V and 4 bases at J, with 13 bases between. Unique molecular identifiers were used in preparing the TCRbeta library. Via MiXCR, TCRdb re-called the PCR reads, giving one row per CDR3 protein. The table shows 750,000 to 950,000 distinct CDR3 sequences, with about 15% occurring only once. The chain is built from TRBV7-2 and TRBJ2-1, with D possibly matching TRBD1 (6 bases). Sequencing used PBMCs, mostly from graft donor cells, obtained 360 days after TCRalphabeta/CD19-depleted stem cell transplant. This clonotype originated in a male patient aged 10 to 17 who had a stem cell transplant for acute lymphoblastic leukemia, so the T cells may come from the graft donor. As DNA, the CDR3 is TGTGCCAGCAGCTTGAAGTGGGGGCCTTACAATGAGCAGTTCTTC. It codes for CASSLKWGPYNEQFF.